These 14 T cell receptor beta chains were all obtained from the same sample, sequenced in a study of monozygotic twins with cystic fibrosis. Assay: immunoSEQ multiplex PCR; the TCRdb copy retains only in-frame clones and omits some. The sample carries around 11,000 clones, about 96% recorded once. The sample comprised blood. The receptors come from a boy aged 5 to 17 with cystic fibrosis.

The chain recombines TRBV28 with TRBJ1-2; D ambiguous. In germline, CDR1 is MDHEN, CDR2 SYDVKM. The V end lost 3 bases, the J end lost 4 bases, and 15 bases lay between the germline ends. This CDR3 is built from 15 residues. The CDR3 protein is CASSFLTESSYGYTF. CDR3 in DNA: TGTGCCAGCAGTTTTTTAACAGAGTCTTCCTATGGCTACACCTTC.

The chain's CDR3 is CSVEPGGHYGYTF. DNA of the CDR3: TGCAGCGTTGAACCGGGGGGTCACTATGGCTACACCTTC. The gene calls are TRBV29-1 and TRBJ1-2, with TRBD1 as a possible D gene (5 bases). The CDR3 is 13 amino acids. Germline CDR1 is SQVTM and CDR2 is ANQGSEA. V shed 2 bases and J shed 3 bases, with 10 bases lying between them.

The V gene is TRBV7-3, the J gene TRBJ1-6; D is uncertain. The CDR3 runs 14 residues. Trimming pared 2 bases from V and 10 bases from J, leaving 12 bases between. Germline V CDR1 and CDR2: SGHTA, FQGTGA. CDR3 protein: CASSLVGGGSPLHF. As DNA, the CDR3 is TGTGCCAGCAGCTTAGTGGGAGGTGGGTCACCCCTCCACTTT. The whole variable domain, remainder taken from reference TRBV7-3 and TRBJ1-6, is GAGVSQTPSNKVTEKGKYVELRCDPISGHTALYWYRQSLGQGPEFLIYFQGTGAADDSGLPNDRFFAVRPEGSVSTLKIQRTERGDSAVYLCASSLVGGGSPLHFGNGTRLTVT.

The chain couples TRBV11-3 to TRBJ2-7; D not certain. Trimming took off 1 base at V and 5 bases at J, with 6 bases between the two ends. The length of the CDR3 is 12 residues. Germline CDR1 SGHNT, CDR2 YENEEA. CDR3 in amino acids: CASSLGAHEQYF. CDR3 bases: TGTGCCAGCAGCTTAGGGGCCCACGAGCAGTACTTC.

V is TRBV18 and J is TRBJ1-1; D call uncertain. This CDR3 contains 13 residues. The V and J ends lost 6 bases and 7 bases respectively, with 15 bases between them. Germline CDR1 is KGHSH and CDR2 is LQKENI. This CDR3 reads CASSFTEPHEAFF. In DNA, the CDR3 is TGTGCCAGCTCTTTTACGGAGCCGCATGAAGCTTTCTTT.

The CDR3 DNA reads TGTGCCATCCCCAGTCTCGGGACCTTCGGAGGAAGCACTGAAGCTTTCTTT. Protein: CAIPSLGTFGGSTEAFF. The chain employs TRBV2 and TRBJ1-1; tentative D call: TRBD1 (5 bases). Trimming left V 10 bases short and J 4 bases short, with 28 bases between. In germline, CDR1 is SNHLY, CDR2 FYNNEI. The CDR3 has 17 residues.

J is TRBJ2-7 and V is TRBV29-1; D may match TRBD1 or TRBD2 (5 bases each). Trimming left V 7 bases short and J 2 bases short, with 12 bases between. This CDR3 contains 12 residues. The germline V gene has CDR1 SQVTM and CDR2 ANQGSEA. CDR3 sequence: CSAGDATYEQYF. The CDR3 region has the DNA TGCAGCGCCGGGGACGCAACCTACGAGCAGTACTTC.

The chain combines TRBV7-3 with TRBJ1-6; D is unclear. V was trimmed by 4 bases and J by 6 bases, leaving 7 bases between them. Germline CDR1 and CDR2: SGHTA and FQGTGA. This CDR3 is 13 amino acids long. The CDR3 DNA sequence: TGTGCCAGCAGCTCTGACCTTAATTCACCCCTCCACTTT. It codes for CASSSDLNSPLHF. The full variable domain, completed using reference TRBV7-3 and TRBJ1-6, is GAGVSQTPSNKVTEKGKYVELRCDPISGHTALYWYRQSLGQGPEFLIYFQGTGAADDSGLPNDRFFAVRPEGSVSTLKIQRTERGDSAVYLCASSSDLNSPLHFGNGTRLTVT.

The gene calls are TRBV18 and TRBJ1-1; TRBD1 might be the D (6 bases). The germline gives CDR1 KGHSH, CDR2 LQKENI. Trimming shortened V by 3 bases and J by 1 base, and 12 bases separated the two germline ends. The CDR3 contains 15 residues. The CDR3 DNA reads as TGTGCCAGCTCACCCTTCGACAGGCCGAACACTGAAGCTTTCTTT. It is translated as CASSPFDRPNTEAFF. Variable domain in full (rest from reference TRBV18 and TRBJ1-1): NAGVMQNPRHLVRRRGQEARLRCSPMKGHSHVYWYRQLPEEGLKFMVYLQKENIIDESGMPKERFSAEFPKEGPSILRIQQVVRGDSAAYFCASSPFDRPNTEAFFGQGTRLTVV.

This CDR3 reads CASSGDSLSGANVLTF. The DNA of the CDR3 is TGTGCCAGCAGTGGGGACAGCTTATCTGGGGCCAACGTCCTGACTTTC. The rearrangement links TRBV28 to TRBJ2-6; 7 bases fit TRBD1. Trimming took 5 bases from V and 1 from J; bases not matched to a gene: 5. This CDR3 region has 16 residues. Germline lookup yields CDR1 MDHEN and CDR2 SYDVKM.

CDR3 nucleotide sequence: TGTGCCAGCAGCGTGTCTGGGACAGGGGTCTACGAGCAGTACTTC. Translation: CASSVSGTGVYEQYF. The V and J genes are TRBV9 and TRBJ2-7, with 10 bases aligning to TRBD1. This CDR3 spans 15 amino acids. J lost 3 bases, V lost 2 bases, and 5 bases had no gene match. The V gene's germline CDR1 is SGDLS and CDR2 YYNGEE.

This CDR3 is CAWIELRRNTEAFF. The CDR3 nucleotides are TGTGCCTGGATTGAGCTCCGACGGAACACTGAAGCTTTCTTT. The chain joins TRBV30 to TRBJ1-1; D is ambiguous. The germline gives CDR1 GTSNPN, CDR2 SVGIG (reference sequence). The CDR3 consists of 14 residues. V dropped 4 bases and J dropped 1 base, with 13 bases sitting between them.

V gene TRBV7-9 combines with J gene TRBJ1-2; D is uncertain. The CDR3 runs 14 residues. With 1 base removed from V and 6 bases from J, the gap between germline ends came to 12 bases. Per germline, CDR1 SEHNR and CDR2 FQNEAQ (reference sequence). The CDR3 nucleotides read TGTGCCAGCAGCTTAGGGCAGGTGATAGATGGCTACACCTTC. Encoded protein: CASSLGQVIDGYTF.

This clone was counted a single time. V usage is TRBV19 and J usage is TRBJ2-5; a weak D match, TRBD2 (5 bases). Trimming took off 5 bases at V and 5 bases at J, with 15 bases between the two ends. This CDR3 region has 14 residues. Germline CDR1 is LNHDA and CDR2 is SQIVND (reference sequence). In DNA, the CDR3 is TGTGCCAGTAGTCCGTCCGGGCGAGGGGAGACCCAGTACTTC. Translated, it gives CASSPSGRGETQYF.